This T cell receptor beta chain was sequenced for a study of cytomegalovirus exposure and HLA in healthy donors. In regard to this clone: Its antigen is undetermined.

With 0 bases removed from V and 2 bases from J, the gap between germline ends came to 7 bases. The CDR3 spans 14 residues. The germline V gene has CDR1 KGHSH and CDR2 LQKENI. PCR was performed using 60 Vbeta and 13 Jbeta primers. Repertoires were generated with immunoSEQ multiplex PCR, while TCRdb's copy carries only in-frame clones and drops some. The table has approximately 100,000 clones, 65% to 80% seen once. Overall study results and limits: Later, an analysis showed that TCR beta chains associated with HLA were more clonally expanded than others that were equally common. Despite most TCR sequences being rare, some public TCRs occurred in many donors.

This clonotype was obtained from a woman aged 40 to 55 in good health and CMV-seronegative. The rearrangement links TRBV18 to TRBJ2-5; D unresolved. The sequenced sample was PBMCs. The CDR3 loop reads CASSPPIGQETQYF. The CDR3 DNA is TGTGCCAGCTCACCACCGATCGGGCAAGAGACCCAGTACTTC.